The clone carrying this T cell receptor (beta chain) was observed many times. The antigen remains unidentified. RNA transcripts were the template for amplifying TCR beta CDR3 regions. HTBI primers were the set used in a first-round RT-PCR of the TCR CDR3. TCRdb called the multiplex PCR reads again in MiXCR, with one record for every CDR3 protein. The sample records 450,000 to 700,000 distinct CDR3 sequences, more than 45% being singletons. The data were obtained in a study of T cells in Graves' hyperthyroidism and ophthalmopathy. Study observations and caveats: Most expanded thyroid clonotypes above 0.001 recurred in blood. Ophthalmopathy was predicted by the model a median of about 6.7 months ahead of onset.

Thyroid ultrasound, orbital computed tomography, clinical symptoms, and serum thyroxine and TRAb underpinned diagnoses. This CDR3 has 16 residues. CDR1 and CDR2 (germline): ENHRY, SYGVKD. The ends were cut back, 2 bases at V and 0 bases at J, with 13 bases in the middle. The chain has TRBV10-3 and TRBJ2-5; no firm D call. The sequenced material came from peripheral blood or thyroid tissue (not recorded which). The receptor comes from an adult woman with Graves' disease, either hyperthyroidism or ophthalmopathy (not recorded which). The CDR3 coding sequence is TGTGCCATCAGTGAGCCGATGCAAGGGCACCAAGAGACCCAGTACTTC. Protein: CAISEPMQGHQETQYF.